This TCR beta chain was sequenced for a study of cytomegalovirus exposure and HLA in healthy donors. A remark on this clone: Its cognate antigen is unknown.

Whole-study results and caveats: Earlier analysis yielded a pattern in which most TCR beta V segments were productive about 90% or about 30% of the time.

Germline V gene sequence: CDR1 MNHEY, CDR2 SVGAGI. The CDR3 totals 14 residues. Unmatched junction bases numbered 5, after V lost 5 bases and J lost 8 bases. PCR used 60 Vbeta primers and 13 Jbeta primers. Generated by immunoSEQ multiplex PCR, the TCRdb table keeps only in-frame clones and is missing some. The sample shows around 300,000 clones, under 80% of them seen only once. The chain uses TRBV6-5 and TRBJ2-1; 11 bases match TRBD2. Input material: PBMCs. The clonotype was recovered from a female donor in good health and CMV-seronegative. The CDR3: CASSISGRGDEQFF. The CDR3 DNA reads TGTGCCAGCAGTATTAGCGGGAGGGGGGATGAGCAGTTCTTC.